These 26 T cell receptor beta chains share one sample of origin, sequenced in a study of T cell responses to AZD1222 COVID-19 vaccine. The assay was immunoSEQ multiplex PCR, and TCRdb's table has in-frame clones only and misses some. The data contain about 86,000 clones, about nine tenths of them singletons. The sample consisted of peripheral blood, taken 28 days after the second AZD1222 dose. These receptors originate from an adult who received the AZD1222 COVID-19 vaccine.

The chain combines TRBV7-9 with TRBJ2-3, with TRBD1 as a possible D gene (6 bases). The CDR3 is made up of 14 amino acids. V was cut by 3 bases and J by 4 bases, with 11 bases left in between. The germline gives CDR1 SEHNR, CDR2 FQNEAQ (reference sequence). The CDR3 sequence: CASSFQQGADTQYF. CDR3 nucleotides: TGTGCCAGCAGCTTCCAACAGGGAGCAGATACGCAGTATTTT.

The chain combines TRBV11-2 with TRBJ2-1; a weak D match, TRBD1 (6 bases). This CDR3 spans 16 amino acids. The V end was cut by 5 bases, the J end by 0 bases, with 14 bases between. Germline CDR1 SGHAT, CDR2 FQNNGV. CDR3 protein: CASSPRTDFSYNEQFF. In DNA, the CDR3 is TGTGCCAGCAGCCCTAGGACAGACTTCTCCTACAATGAGCAGTTCTTC.

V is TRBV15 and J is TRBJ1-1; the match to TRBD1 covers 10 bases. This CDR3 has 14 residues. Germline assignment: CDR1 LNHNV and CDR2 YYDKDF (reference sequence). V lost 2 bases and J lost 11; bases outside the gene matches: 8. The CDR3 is CATSRNMDRGEAFF. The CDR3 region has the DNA TGTGCCACCAGCAGAAATATGGACAGGGGGGAGGCTTTCTTT.

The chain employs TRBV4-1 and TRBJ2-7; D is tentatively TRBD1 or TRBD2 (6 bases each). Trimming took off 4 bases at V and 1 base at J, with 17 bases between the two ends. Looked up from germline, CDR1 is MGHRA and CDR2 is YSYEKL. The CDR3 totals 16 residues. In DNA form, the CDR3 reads TGCGCCAGCAGCCCGGGCGGGCCGGGGGCGTCCTACGAGCAGTACTTC. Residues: CASSPGGPGASYEQYF.

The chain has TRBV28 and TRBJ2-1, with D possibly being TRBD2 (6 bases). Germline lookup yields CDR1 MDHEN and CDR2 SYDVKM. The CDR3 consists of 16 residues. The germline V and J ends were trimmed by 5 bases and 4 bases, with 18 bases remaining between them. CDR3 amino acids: CASSEARGLGYNEQFF. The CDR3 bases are TGTGCCAGCAGTGAGGCGCGGGGCCTGGGTTACAATGAGCAGTTCTTC. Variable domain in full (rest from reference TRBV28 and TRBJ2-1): DVKVTQSSRYLVKRTGEKVFLECVQDMDHENMFWYRQDPGLGLRLIYFSYDVKMKEKGDIPEGYSVSREKKERFSLILESASTNQTSMYLCASSEARGLGYNEQFFGPGTRLTVL.

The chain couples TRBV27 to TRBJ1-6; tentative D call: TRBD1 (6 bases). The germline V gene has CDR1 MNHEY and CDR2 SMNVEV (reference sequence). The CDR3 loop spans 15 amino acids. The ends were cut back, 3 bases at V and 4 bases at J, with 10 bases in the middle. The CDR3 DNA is TGTGCCAGCAGTTTCGGGACATTGTATAATTCACCCCTCCACTTT. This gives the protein CASSFGTLYNSPLHF.

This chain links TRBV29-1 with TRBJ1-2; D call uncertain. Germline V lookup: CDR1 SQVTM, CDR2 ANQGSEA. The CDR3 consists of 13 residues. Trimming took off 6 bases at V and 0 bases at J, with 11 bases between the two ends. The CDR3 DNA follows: TGCAGCGTCCCCGGGCCGGCTAACTATGGCTACACCTTC. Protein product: CSVPGPANYGYTF.

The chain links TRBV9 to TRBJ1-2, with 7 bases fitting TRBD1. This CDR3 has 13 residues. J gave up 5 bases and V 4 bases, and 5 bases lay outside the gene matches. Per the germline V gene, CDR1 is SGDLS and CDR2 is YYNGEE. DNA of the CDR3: TGTGCCAGCAGCAGACAGGGTAAATATGGCTACACCTTC. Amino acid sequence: CASSRQGKYGYTF.

The CDR3 coding sequence is TGTGCCAGCAGCTCGGACTATCTTCGCACAGATACGCAGTATTTT. Amino acids: CASSSDYLRTDTQYF. The V gene is TRBV7-2, the J gene TRBJ2-3, with D possibly TRBD2 on 6 matching bases. V dropped 4 bases and J dropped 1 base, with 12 bases sitting between them. Looked up from germline, CDR1 is SGHTA and CDR2 is FQGNSA. The CDR3 is 15 residues long. The whole variable domain, filled in from reference TRBV7-2 and TRBJ2-3, reads GAGVSQSPSNKVTEKGKDVELRCDPISGHTALYWYRQSLGQGLEFLIYFQGNSAPDKSGLPSDRFSAERTGGSVSTLTIQRTQQEDSAVYLCASSSDYLRTDTQYFGPGTRLTVL.

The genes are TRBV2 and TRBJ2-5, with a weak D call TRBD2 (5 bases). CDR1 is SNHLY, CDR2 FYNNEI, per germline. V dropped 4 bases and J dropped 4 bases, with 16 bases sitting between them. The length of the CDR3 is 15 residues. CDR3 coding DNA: TGTGCCAGCAGTGCGGTGGGAGTTGTGGGAGAGACCCAGTACTTC. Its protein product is CASSAVGVVGETQYF. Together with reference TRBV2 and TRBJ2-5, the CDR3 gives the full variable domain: EPEVTQTPSHQVTQMGQEVILRCVPISNHLYFYWYRQILGQKVEFLVSFYNNEISEKSEIFDDQFSVERPDGSNFTLKIRSTKLEDSAMYFCASSAVGVVGETQYFGPGTRLLVL.

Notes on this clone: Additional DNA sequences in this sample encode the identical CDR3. The CDR3 sequence: CASSLDSNYGYTF. The CDR3 DNA follows: TGCGCCAGCAGCTTGGACAGCAACTATGGCTACACCTTC. The V and J genes are TRBV5-1 and TRBJ1-2; no clear D gene. CDR1 is SGHRS and CDR2 is YFSETQ in the germline V gene. The CDR3 covers 13 residues. V lost 0 bases to trimming and J lost 2 bases, with 5 bases between them.

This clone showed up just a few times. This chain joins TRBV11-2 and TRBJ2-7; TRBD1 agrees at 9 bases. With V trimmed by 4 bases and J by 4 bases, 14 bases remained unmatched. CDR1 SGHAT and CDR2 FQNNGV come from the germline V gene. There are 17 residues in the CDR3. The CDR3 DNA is TGTGCCAGCAGCTCGCAAGGGGCCGGGACAGGGCTGTACGAGCAGTACTTC. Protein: CASSSQGAGTGLYEQYF.

CDR3 in DNA: TGTGCCACCAGGAAAATTATCAGGGAAAATGAGCAGTTCTTC. This translates into CATRKIIRENEQFF. V and J are TRBV15 and TRBJ2-1; D is perhaps TRBD1 (5 bases). Germline CDR1 reads LNHNV; CDR2 reads YYDKDF (reference sequence). This CDR3 has 14 amino acids. The V end was cut by 6 bases, the J end by 7 bases, with 16 bases between.

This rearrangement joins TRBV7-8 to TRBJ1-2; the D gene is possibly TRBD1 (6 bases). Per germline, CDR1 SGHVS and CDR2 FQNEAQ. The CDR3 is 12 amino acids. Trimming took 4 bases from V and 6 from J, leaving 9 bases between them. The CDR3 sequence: CASSSTGNGYTF. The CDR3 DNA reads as TGTGCCAGCAGCTCAACAGGGAATGGCTACACCTTC.

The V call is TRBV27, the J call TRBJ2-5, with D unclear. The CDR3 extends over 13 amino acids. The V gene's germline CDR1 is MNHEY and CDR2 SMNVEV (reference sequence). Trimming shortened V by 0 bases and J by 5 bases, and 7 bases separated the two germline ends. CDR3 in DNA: TGTGCCAGCAGTTTATCGTCGCGGGAGACCCAGTACTTC. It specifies CASSLSSRETQYF.

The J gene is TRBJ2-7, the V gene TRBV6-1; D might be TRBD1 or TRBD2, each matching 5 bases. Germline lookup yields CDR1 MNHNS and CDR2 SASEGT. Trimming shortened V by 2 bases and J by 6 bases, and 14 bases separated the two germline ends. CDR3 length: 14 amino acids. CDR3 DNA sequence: TGTGCCAGCAGTGAACGACGGGGCCTAGGCGAGCAGTACTTC. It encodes CASSERRGLGEQYF.

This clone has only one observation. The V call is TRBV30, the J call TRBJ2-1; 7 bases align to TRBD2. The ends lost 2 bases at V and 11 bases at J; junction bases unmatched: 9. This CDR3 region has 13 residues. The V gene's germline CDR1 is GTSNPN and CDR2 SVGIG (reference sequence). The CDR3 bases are TGTGCCTGGAGTTCACATACCGGGACTAAGCAGTTCTTC. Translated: CAWSSHTGTKQFF. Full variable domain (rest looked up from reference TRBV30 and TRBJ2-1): SQTIHQWPATLVQPVGSPLSLECTVEGTSNPNLYWYRQAAGRGLQLLFYSVGIGQISSEVPQNLSASRPQDRQFILSSKKLLLSDSGFYLCAWSSHTGTKQFFGPGTRLTVL.

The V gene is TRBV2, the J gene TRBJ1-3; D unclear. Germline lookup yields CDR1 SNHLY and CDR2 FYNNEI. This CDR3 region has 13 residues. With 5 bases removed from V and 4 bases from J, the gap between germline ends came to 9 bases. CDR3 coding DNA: TGTGCCAGCAGTAACCATGCGGGAAACACCATATATTTT. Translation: CASSNHAGNTIYF.

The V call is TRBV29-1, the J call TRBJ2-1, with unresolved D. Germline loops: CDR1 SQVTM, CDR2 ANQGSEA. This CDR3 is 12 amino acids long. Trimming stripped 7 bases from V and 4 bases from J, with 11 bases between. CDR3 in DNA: TGCAGCGCCCGTCCCCCTTACAATGAGCAGTTCTTC. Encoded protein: CSARPPYNEQFF.

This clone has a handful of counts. This CDR3 reads CASSGRGRRNEQFF. The DNA of the CDR3 is TGTGCCAGCAGTGGGAGGGGTAGGAGGAATGAGCAGTTCTTC. J is TRBJ2-1 and V is TRBV27; 7 bases match TRBD2. CDR1 and CDR2 (germline): MNHEY, SMNVEV (reference sequence). CDR3 length: 14 amino acids. V trimming: 5 bases; J trimming: 7 bases; junction bases outside the gene matches: 8.

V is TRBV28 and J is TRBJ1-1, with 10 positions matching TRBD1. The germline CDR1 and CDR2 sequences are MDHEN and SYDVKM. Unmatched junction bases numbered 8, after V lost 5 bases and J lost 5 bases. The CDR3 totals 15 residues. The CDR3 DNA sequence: TGTGCCAGCAGTAGTCGCGGACAGGGGGTTACTGAAGCTTTCTTT. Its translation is CASSSRGQGVTEAFF.

Here the CDR3 DNA reads TGTGCCAGCAGCTTAGCATCTGGACTAGCGAGATACAATGAGCAGTTCTTC. Translated: CASSLASGLARYNEQFF. This chain links TRBV7-9 with TRBJ2-1; 9 bases agree with TRBD2. The germline V gene encodes CDR1 SEHNR and CDR2 FQNEAQ (reference sequence). CDR3 length: 17 residues. V trimming: 0 bases; J trimming: 4 bases; junction bases outside the gene matches: 7.

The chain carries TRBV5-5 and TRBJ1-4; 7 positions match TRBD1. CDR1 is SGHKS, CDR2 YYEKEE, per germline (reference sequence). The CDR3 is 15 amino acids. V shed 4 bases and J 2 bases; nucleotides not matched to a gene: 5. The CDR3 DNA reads TGTGCCAGCAGCATTACAGGGGTTACTAATGAAAAACTGTTTTTT. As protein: CASSITGVTNEKLFF.

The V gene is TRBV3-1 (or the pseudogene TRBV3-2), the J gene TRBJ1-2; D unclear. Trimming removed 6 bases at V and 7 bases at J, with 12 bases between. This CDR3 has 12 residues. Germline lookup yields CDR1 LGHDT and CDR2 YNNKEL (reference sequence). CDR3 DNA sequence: TGTGCCAGCAGTCTTTTTCTCTCTGGCTACACCTTC. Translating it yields CASSLFLSGYTF.

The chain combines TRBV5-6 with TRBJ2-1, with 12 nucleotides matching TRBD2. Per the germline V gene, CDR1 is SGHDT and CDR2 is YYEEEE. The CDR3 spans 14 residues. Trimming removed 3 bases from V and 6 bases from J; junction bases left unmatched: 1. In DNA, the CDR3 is TGTGCCAGCAGCTGGACTAGCGGGATCAATGAGCAGTTCTTC. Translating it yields CASSWTSGINEQFF.

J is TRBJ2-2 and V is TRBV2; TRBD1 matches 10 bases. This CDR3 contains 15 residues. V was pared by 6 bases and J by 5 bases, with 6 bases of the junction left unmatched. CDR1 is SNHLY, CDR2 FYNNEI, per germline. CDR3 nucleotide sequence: TGTGCCAGCAGGACAGGGGGCGCATGGACCGGGGAGCTGTTTTTT. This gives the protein CASRTGGAWTGELFF.